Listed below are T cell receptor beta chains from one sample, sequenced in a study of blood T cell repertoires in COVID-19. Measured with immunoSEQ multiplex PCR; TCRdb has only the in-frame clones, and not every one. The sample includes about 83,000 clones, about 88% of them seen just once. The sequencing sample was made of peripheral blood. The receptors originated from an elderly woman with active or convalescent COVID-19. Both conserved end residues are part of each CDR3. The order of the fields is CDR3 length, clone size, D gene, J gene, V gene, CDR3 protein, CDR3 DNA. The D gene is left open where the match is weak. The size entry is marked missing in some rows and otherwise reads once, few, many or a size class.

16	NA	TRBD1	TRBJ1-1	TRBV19	CARDGTGGIGNTEAFF	TGTGCCAGGGACGGGACAGGGGGCATCGGGAACACTGAAGCTTTCTTT
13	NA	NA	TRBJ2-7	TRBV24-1	CATTTGQRLEQYF	TGTGCCACCACCACCGGACAGCGCCTCGAGCAGTACTTC
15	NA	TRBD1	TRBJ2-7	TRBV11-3	CASSFGQGSSYEQYF	TGTGCCAGCAGCTTCGGACAGGGCAGCTCCTACGAGCAGTACTTC
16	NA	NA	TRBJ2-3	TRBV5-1	CASSRAGEGWGDTQYF	TGCGCCAGCAGCCGGGCCGGGGAAGGGTGGGGTGATACGCAGTATTTT
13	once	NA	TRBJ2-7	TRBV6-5	CASIVPGSYEQYF	TGTGCCAGCATAGTCCCAGGGTCCTACGAGCAGTACTTC
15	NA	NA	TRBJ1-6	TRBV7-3	CASSLIPGYNSPLHF	TGTGCCAGCAGCTTAATTCCAGGCTATAATTCACCCCTCCACTTT
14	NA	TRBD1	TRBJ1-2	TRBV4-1	CASSLPGTAYGYTF	TGCGCCAGCAGCCTCCCCGGGACAGCCTATGGCTACACCTTC
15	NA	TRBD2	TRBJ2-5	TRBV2	CASKDPSGVGETQYF	TGTGCCAGCAAAGATCCTAGCGGGGTGGGGGAGACCCAGTACTTC
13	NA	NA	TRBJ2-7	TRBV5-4	CASSLDSRYEQYF	TGTGCCAGCAGCTTGGACAGTCGCTACGAGCAGTACTTC
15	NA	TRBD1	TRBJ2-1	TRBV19	CASTSTGTGMQEQFF	TGTGCCAGTACTTCAACCGGGACAGGGATGCAGGAGCAGTTCTTC
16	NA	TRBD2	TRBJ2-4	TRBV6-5	CASSYAGVGVKNIQYF	TGTGCCAGCAGTTACGCGGGGGTGGGCGTCAAAAACATTCAGTACTTC
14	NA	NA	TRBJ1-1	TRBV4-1	CASSQVPGGTEAFF	TGCGCCAGCAGCCAGGTTCCCGGGGGCACTGAAGCTTTCTTT
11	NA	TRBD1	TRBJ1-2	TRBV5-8	CARQGALGYTF	TGTGCCAGACAGGGGGCGCTTGGCTACACCTTC
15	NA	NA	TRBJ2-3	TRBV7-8	CASSLSNSFTDTQYF	TGTGCCAGCAGCTTAAGCAACTCCTTCACAGATACGCAGTATTTT
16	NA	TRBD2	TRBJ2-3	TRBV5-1	CASSLGLAGAADTQYF	TGCGCCAGCAGCTTGGGGCTAGCGGGGGCCGCAGATACGCAGTATTTT
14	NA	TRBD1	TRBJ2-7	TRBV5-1	CASSWDRANYEQYF	TGCGCCAGCAGCTGGGACAGGGCAAACTACGAGCAGTACTTC
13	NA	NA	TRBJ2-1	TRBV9	CASQGSSYNEQFF	TGTGCCAGTCAAGGGAGCTCCTACAATGAGCAGTTCTTC
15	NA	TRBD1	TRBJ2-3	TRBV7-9	CASTERQGAGDTQYF	TGTGCCAGCACCGAACGACAGGGGGCGGGAGATACGCAGTATTTT
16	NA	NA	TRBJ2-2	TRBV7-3	CASSLSLGDGPGELFF	TGTGCCAGCAGCTTATCCCTAGGAGACGGCCCCGGGGAGCTGTTTTTT
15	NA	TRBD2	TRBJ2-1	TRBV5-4	CAALGTSGGNNEQFF	TGTGCCGCCCTAGGGACTAGCGGGGGGAACAATGAGCAGTTCTTC
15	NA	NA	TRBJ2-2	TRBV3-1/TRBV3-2	CASSQGAGNTGELFF	TGTGCCAGCAGCCAAGGGGCGGGGAACACCGGGGAGCTGTTTTTT
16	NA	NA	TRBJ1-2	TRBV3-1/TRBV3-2	CASSLDRPYIGLGYTF	TGTGCCAGCTCTCTCGACAGGCCGTACATTGGGCTTGGCTACACCTTC
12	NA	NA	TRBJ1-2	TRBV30	CAWSPLLYGYTF	TGTGCCTGGAGTCCACTCCTGTATGGCTACACCTTC
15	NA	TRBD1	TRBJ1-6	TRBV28	CASSSGDRVNSPLHF	TGTGCCAGCAGTTCGGGGGACAGGGTGAATTCACCCCTCCACTTT
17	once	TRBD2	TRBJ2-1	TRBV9	CASSPRTSGGLRDEQFF	TGTGCCAGCAGCCCCAGGACTAGCGGGGGCTTAAGGGATGAGCAGTTCTTC
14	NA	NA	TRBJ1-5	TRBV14	CASSLGSSNQPQHF	TGTGCCAGCAGCCTCGGGTCTAGCAATCAGCCCCAGCATTTT
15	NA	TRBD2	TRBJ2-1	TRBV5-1	CATKTSGGAMNEQFF	TGCGCCACCAAGACTAGCGGGGGGGCCATGAATGAGCAGTTCTTC
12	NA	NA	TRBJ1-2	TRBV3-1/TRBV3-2	CASSRNRVGYTF	TGTGCCAGCAGCCGCAACAGAGTTGGCTACACCTTC
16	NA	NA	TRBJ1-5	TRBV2	CASSEVRGLSNQPQHF	TGTGCCAGCAGTGAAGTGAGAGGCTTGAGCAATCAGCCCCAGCATTTT
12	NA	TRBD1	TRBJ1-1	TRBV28	CASRMGQTEAFF	TGTGCCAGCAGGATGGGACAGACCGAAGCTTTCTTT
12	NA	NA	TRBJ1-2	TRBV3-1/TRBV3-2	CASSQQGMSYTF	TGTGCCAGCAGCCAGCAGGGTATGAGCTACACCTTC
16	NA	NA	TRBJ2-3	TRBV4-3	CASSQEYGVGIYTQYF	TGCGCCAGCAGCCAAGAGTACGGGGTCGGGATTTATACGCAGTATTTT
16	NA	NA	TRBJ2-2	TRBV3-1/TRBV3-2	CASSQDSRWLTGELFF	TGTGCCAGCAGCCAAGACTCTAGGTGGTTAACCGGGGAGCTGTTTTTT
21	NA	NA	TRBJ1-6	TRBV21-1	CASSKSTRDSRLVLRNSPLHF	TGTGCCAGCAGCAAATCCACACGGGACAGTAGGCTCGTGTTGAGGAATTCACCCCTCCACTTT
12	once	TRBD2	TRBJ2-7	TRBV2	CASGGDSKEQYF	TGTGCCAGTGGGGGGGATAGTAAAGAGCAGTACTTC
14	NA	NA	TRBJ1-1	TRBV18	CASSPAGESSEAFF	TGTGCCAGCTCACCAGCGGGGGAGTCGAGTGAAGCTTTCTTT
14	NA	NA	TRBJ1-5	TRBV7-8	CASSFERTDQPQHF	TGTGCCAGCAGCTTCGAGCGGACGGATCAGCCCCAGCATTTT
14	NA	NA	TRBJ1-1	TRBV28	CASLDRQLNTEAFF	TGTGCCAGCTTAGACAGGCAACTGAACACTGAAGCTTTCTTT
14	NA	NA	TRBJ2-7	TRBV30	CAWSPRTLVYEQYF	TGTGCCTGGAGTCCCCGGACTCTAGTCTACGAGCAGTACTTC
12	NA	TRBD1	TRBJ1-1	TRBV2	CASRGQGVEAFF	TGTGCCAGCAGGGGACAGGGGGTTGAAGCTTTCTTT
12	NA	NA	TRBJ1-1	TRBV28	CASRWGTTEAFF	TGTGCCAGCAGGTGGGGGACAACTGAAGCTTTCTTT
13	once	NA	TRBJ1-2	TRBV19	CASKARANYGYTF	TGTGCCAGTAAGGCCAGGGCTAACTATGGCTACACCTTC
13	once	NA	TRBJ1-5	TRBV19	CASSISSNQPQHF	TGTGCCAGTAGTATTAGTAGCAATCAGCCCCAGCATTTT
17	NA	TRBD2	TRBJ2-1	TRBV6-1	CASSADVGLAGYNEQFF	TGTGCCAGCAGTGCCGACGTCGGACTAGCGGGCTACAATGAGCAGTTCTTC